Below are 32 T cell receptor beta chains sequenced from a single sample in a study of T cell responses to AZD1222 COVID-19 vaccine (dated by TCRdb to about 2021). To prepare the library, the immunoSEQ multiplex PCR assay was applied. Entries here come from immuneACCESS through TCRdb and include only in-frame sequences with V and J called. Some clones fail to appear in such tables; in the studies checked, an unresolved V gene covers under half of the shortfall, and the cause of the remainder is unknown. The sample table shows just over 95,000 clones, and 85% to 90% are seen once. The ten largest account for about 3.7% of the sample. The meaning of the sample's time point label: baseline before first vaccination. The starting material was peripheral blood, obtained on day 0 of AZD1222 vaccination. The receptor source for this set is an adult in good health.

The chain links TRBV4-1 to TRBJ1-2; D is uncertain. The germline gives CDR1 MGHRA, CDR2 YSYEKL. V shed 0 bases and J shed 7 bases, with 12 bases lying between them. This CDR3 has 14 amino acids. The CDR3 nucleotides are TGCGCCAGCAGCCAAGAGCTCTCCGTCGGTGGCTACACCTTC. Its translation: CASSQELSVGGYTF.

Regarding this clone: An end of the junction differs from the germline gene, which may be a read error. The chain combines TRBV20-1 with TRBJ1-1; TRBD1 might be the D (5 bases). The CDR3 loop spans 11 amino acids. Germline V gene sequence: CDR1 DFQATT, CDR2 SNEGSKA (reference sequence). The CDR3 nucleotides read TGCAGTGCCAGAGAGGATGGGGGAGCTTTCTTT. Its protein is CSAREDGGAFF.

V gene TRBV19 combines with J gene TRBJ2-1; D is possibly TRBD1 or TRBD2 (6 bases each). Trimming cost V 11 bases and J 2 bases, with 13 bases left between them. Germline CDR1 LNHDA, CDR2 SQIVND (reference sequence). This CDR3 is built from 13 residues. CDR3 residues: CASEGHAYNEQFF. DNA of the CDR3: TGTGCCTCGGAGGGACATGCCTACAATGAGCAGTTCTTC.

The genes are TRBV13 and TRBJ2-3; D unclear. Trimming took 5 bases from V and 6 from J, leaving 12 bases between them. This CDR3 has 13 residues. CDR1 is PRHDT and CDR2 is FYEKMQ in the germline V gene (reference sequence). In DNA form, the CDR3 reads TGTGCCAGCAGCATTACCAGAATCGATACGCAGTATTTT. Translating it yields CASSITRIDTQYF.

About this clone itself: The sample contains more than one DNA sequence encoding this CDR3. The CDR3 DNA follows: TGCGCCAGCAGCTTGGACCTAGCGGGGGGTACAGATACGCAGTATTTT. The encoded protein is CASSLDLAGGTDTQYF. The chain recombines TRBV5-1 with TRBJ2-3; 11 nucleotides line up with TRBD2. From germline, CDR1 is SGHRS and CDR2 YFSETQ. This CDR3 is built from 16 residues. The trim removed 0 bases at V and 3 bases at J, leaving 3 bases unmatched.

This clone has only one observation. V is TRBV10-3 and J is TRBJ1-1; D is uncertain. Germline values: CDR1 ENHRY, CDR2 SYGVKD. V lost 7 bases and J 1 base, leaving 10 bases between the germline ends. The length of the CDR3 is 13 residues. Written as DNA, the CDR3 is TGTGCCATCACCGTAGACGGGAACACTGAAGCTTTCTTT. Encoded protein: CAITVDGNTEAFF.

This chain joins TRBV7-3 and TRBJ2-3; D not resolved. Germline values: CDR1 SGHTA, CDR2 FQGTGA. The CDR3 sequence is 12 residues long. Trimming took 5 bases from V and 10 from J, leaving 13 bases between them. CDR3 region: CASSIDVGAQYF. CDR3 in DNA: TGTGCCAGCAGCATTGACGTGGGTGCGCAGTATTTT.

This clone has only a few counts. J is TRBJ1-2 and V is TRBV6-1; D may be TRBD1 (5 bases). Germline V gene sequence: CDR1 MNHNS, CDR2 SASEGT. Trimming left V 1 base short and J 5 bases short, with 11 bases between. This CDR3 spans 14 amino acids. The CDR3 is CASSEGGEWYGYTF. The CDR3 region has the DNA TGTGCCAGCAGTGAAGGGGGGGAATGGTATGGCTACACCTTC.

Points on this clone: Other DNA sequences in this sample translate to the same CDR3. The genes are TRBV15 and TRBJ1-5, with D possibly matching TRBD1 (5 bases). CDR3 length equals 14 residues. The germline gives CDR1 LNHNV, CDR2 YYDKDF (reference sequence). V was shortened by 3 bases and J by 4 bases, with 10 bases between the two germline ends. Here the CDR3 DNA reads TGTGCCACCAGCAGTAGGGCAGGGAATCAGCCCCAGCATTTT. Translation: CATSSRAGNQPQHF.

The chain has TRBV30 and TRBJ1-2; D ambiguous. CDR1 is GTSNPN, CDR2 SVGIG, per germline (reference sequence). Deletions cut 2 bases from V and 1 base from J, with 11 bases between. The CDR3 is made up of 14 amino acids. The CDR3 region has the DNA TGTGCCTGGAGTTCCGTCGGAATTAACTATGGCTACACCTTC. It codes for CAWSSVGINYGYTF.

The sample holds one count of this clone. The chain links TRBV5-8 to TRBJ1-2, with D hard to call. The germline V gene encodes CDR1 SGHTS and CDR2 YDEGEE. The CDR3 is made up of 15 amino acids. Trimming stripped 0 bases from V and 4 bases from J, with 13 bases between. The CDR3 sequence is CASSLAPPGRYGYTF. The CDR3 coding sequence is TGTGCCAGCAGCTTGGCCCCCCCCGGACGCTATGGCTACACCTTC. The full variable domain, its missing parts supplied by reference TRBV5-8 and TRBJ1-2, is EAGVTQSPTHLIKTRGQQATLRCSPISGHTSVYWYQQALGLGLQFLLWYDEGEERNRGNFPPRFSGRQFPNYSSELNVNALELEDSALYLCASSLAPPGRYGYTFGSGTRLTVV.

This clone was detected a few times. The chain combines TRBV9 with TRBJ1-4, with D perhaps TRBD1 (6 bases). The CDR3 has 15 residues. Germline CDR1 and CDR2: SGDLS and YYNGEE. V shed 2 bases and J shed 5 bases, with 13 bases lying between them. Here the CDR3 reads CASSVLGHSNEKLFF. The CDR3 coding sequence is TGTGCCAGCAGCGTCCTGGGACACTCAAATGAAAAACTGTTTTTT.

The rearrangement links TRBV7-9 to TRBJ1-2; D unresolved. The CDR3 runs to 14 residues. CDR1 SEHNR and CDR2 FQNEAQ come from the germline V gene (reference sequence). Deletions cut 1 base from V and 2 bases from J, with 8 bases between. CDR3 region: CASSLEVGNYGYTF. The CDR3 bases are TGTGCCAGCAGCTTAGAAGTTGGGAACTATGGCTACACCTTC.

This clone was picked up a small number of times. The CDR3 DNA is TGTGCCAGCAGCTGGGTGAGTGGGAACACTGAAGCTTTCTTT. It translates to CASSWVSGNTEAFF. The chain is built from TRBV7-9 and TRBJ1-1; unclear D gene. Germline assignment: CDR1 SEHNR and CDR2 FQNEAQ (reference sequence). This CDR3 contains 14 residues. Trimming left V 4 bases short and J 1 base short, with 10 bases between.

J is TRBJ1-1 and V is TRBV3-1 (or the pseudogene TRBV3-2); D possibly corresponds to TRBD1 (6 bases). The CDR3 has 14 amino acids. The ends were cut back, 4 bases at V and 5 bases at J, with 14 bases in the middle. Germline CDR1 and CDR2: LGHDT and YNNKEL (reference sequence). In nucleotides, the CDR3 is TGTGCCAGCAGCCCGCGGGGGGGCCGGACTGAAGCTTTCTTT. Translation gives CASSPRGGRTEAFF.

This sequence joins TRBV5-1 and TRBJ2-5; 12 nucleotides line up with TRBD2. Per germline, CDR1 SGHRS and CDR2 YFSETQ. Trimming cost V 3 bases and J 4 bases; bases outside gene matches: 7. The CDR3 has 16 amino acids. CDR3 nucleotide sequence: TGCGCCAGCAGCTCGCTGACTAGCGGGAGACTAGAGACCCAGTACTTC. This encodes CASSSLTSGRLETQYF.

This rearrangement joins TRBV10-3 to TRBJ1-4; D remains ambiguous. Deletions cut 0 bases from V and 6 bases from J, with 5 bases between. The germline V gene encodes CDR1 ENHRY and CDR2 SYGVKD. The CDR3 extends over 13 amino acids. In nucleotides, the CDR3 is TGTGCCATCAGTGAGTCGGCAGATGAAAAACTGTTTTTT. This codes for CAISESADEKLFF.

The chain links TRBV11-2 to TRBJ1-1; TRBD1 is a possible D gene (5 bases). V lost 3 bases to trimming and J lost 10 bases, with 12 bases between them. The length of the CDR3 is 12 residues. Germline loops: CDR1 SGHAT, CDR2 FQNNGV. The CDR3 DNA follows: TGTGCCAGCAGCTTGGGGCCTTGGGCAGCTTTCTTT. This codes for CASSLGPWAAFF.

The chain carries TRBV18 and TRBJ2-4; 8 bases match TRBD1. With 9 bases clipped from V and 0 bases from J, the junction kept 7 bases outside the gene matches. The CDR3 is 15 amino acids. Germline loops: CDR1 KGHSH, CDR2 LQKENI. CDR3: CARDTGGLAKNIQYF. Here the CDR3 DNA reads TGTGCCAGAGATACAGGGGGGTTAGCCAAAAACATTCAGTACTTC.

The chain combines TRBV13 with TRBJ2-7; no clear D. The V gene's germline CDR1 is PRHDT and CDR2 FYEKMQ (reference sequence). This CDR3 spans 15 amino acids. The V end was cut by 4 bases, the J end by 4 bases, with 17 bases between. In nucleotides, the CDR3 is TGTGCCAGCAGCTCCCGCCCCACAAAGGGTTACGAGCAGTACTTC. Protein sequence: CASSSRPTKGYEQYF.

The chain carries TRBV2 and TRBJ2-7; 7 bases are a match to TRBD2. This CDR3 contains 13 residues. Trimming at V came to 3 bases and at J to 4 bases, leaving 3 bases not matched to a gene. Germline V CDR1 and CDR2: SNHLY, FYNNEI. The CDR3 coding sequence is TGTGCCAGCAGTGAGACTAGCAGATACGAGCAGTACTTC. Protein product: CASSETSRYEQYF.

V gene TRBV18 combines with J gene TRBJ2-6; D is perhaps TRBD1 (6 bases). This CDR3 has 15 amino acids. Germline CDR1 and CDR2: KGHSH and LQKENI. Trimming took 3 bases from V and 2 from J, leaving 8 bases between them. In DNA form, the CDR3 reads TGTGCCAGCTCACCCCAGGGGACTGGGGCCAACGTCCTGACTTTC. Protein sequence: CASSPQGTGANVLTF.

This sequence joins TRBV5-4 and TRBJ1-2, with a tentative D call TRBD1 (6 bases). Germline V CDR1 and CDR2: SGHNT, YYREEE (reference sequence). This CDR3 region has 15 residues. With 4 bases removed from V and 5 bases from J, the gap between germline ends came to 18 bases. CDR3: CASSPGTFQSYGYTF. CDR3 DNA: TGTGCCAGCAGCCCGGGGACATTCCAGAGTTATGGCTACACCTTC.

J is TRBJ1-4 and V is TRBV2; 7 nucleotides agree with TRBD1. Germline CDR1 is SNHLY and CDR2 is FYNNEI. This CDR3 has 14 amino acids. V was pared by 6 bases and J by 8 bases, with 9 bases of the junction left unmatched. CDR3 nucleotide sequence: TGTGCCAGCAGGACAGGGCGAGGACGAGAAAAACTGTTTTTT. This codes for CASRTGRGREKLFF.

This rearrangement joins TRBV19 to TRBJ1-2, with D hard to call. CDR1 is LNHDA, CDR2 SQIVND, per germline (reference sequence). The CDR3 consists of 15 residues. The germline V and J ends were trimmed by 1 base and 0 bases, with 9 bases remaining between them. This chain's CDR3 is CASSIAPAPNYGYTF. In nucleotides, the CDR3 is TGTGCCAGTAGTATAGCCCCCGCTCCTAACTATGGCTACACCTTC.

V gene TRBV5-1 combines with J gene TRBJ2-4; possibly TRBD2 for D (5 bases). The germline V and J ends were trimmed by 0 bases and 0 bases, with 10 bases remaining between them. The CDR3 has 16 residues. CDR1 and CDR2 (germline): SGHRS, YFSETQ. The CDR3 loop reads CASSLGDGLAKNIQYF. The CDR3 DNA sequence: TGCGCCAGCAGCTTGGGCGACGGACTAGCCAAAAACATTCAGTACTTC.

The chain employs TRBV7-2 and TRBJ1-1; no clear D. Between the trimmed V and J ends, which lost 5 bases and 0 bases, there was a span of 16 bases. The CDR3 extends over 16 amino acids. Germline V gene data show CDR1 as SGHTA and CDR2 as FQGNSA. In DNA form, the CDR3 reads TGTGCCAGCAGCGAAGGAGTCCGGCTCATGAACACTGAAGCTTTCTTT. It encodes CASSEGVRLMNTEAFF.

The CDR3 region has the DNA TGTGCCAGCAGCTATGGGACATCCGGAGAAAAACTGTTTTTT. Encoded protein: CASSYGTSGEKLFF. V gene TRBV11-2 combines with J gene TRBJ1-4, with D tentatively TRBD1 (6 bases). V was trimmed by 4 bases and J by 8 bases, leaving 14 bases between them. The CDR3 totals 14 residues. The germline gives CDR1 SGHAT, CDR2 FQNNGV.

The J gene is TRBJ2-1, the V gene TRBV3-1 (or the pseudogene TRBV3-2); 9 positions agree with TRBD2. The length of the CDR3 is 16 residues. Trimming at V came to 1 base and at J to 4 bases, leaving 5 bases not matched to a gene. Germline loops: CDR1 LGHDT, CDR2 YNNKEL (reference sequence). The CDR3 protein is CASSQGLAEIYNEQFF. The CDR3 DNA reads as TGTGCCAGCAGCCAAGGACTAGCGGAGATTTACAATGAGCAGTTCTTC.

The rearrangement links TRBV19 to TRBJ2-3; a weak D match, TRBD1 (6 bases). Germline-derived CDR1 and CDR2 are LNHDA and SQIVND (reference sequence). V gave up 5 bases and J gave up 0 bases, with 12 bases separating them. The CDR3 is made up of 15 amino acids. The DNA for the CDR3 is TGTGCCAGTAGTTCACCGGGACAAAGCACAGATACGCAGTATTTT. Protein: CASSSPGQSTDTQYF.

This rearrangement joins TRBV9 to TRBJ1-5, with 10 positions matching TRBD1. CDR3 length: 15 residues. From germline, CDR1 is SGDLS and CDR2 YYNGEE. The ends lost 0 bases at V and 5 bases at J; junction bases unmatched: 2. In DNA, the CDR3 is TGTGCCAGCAGCGTAGGGACAGGGGGTTATCAGCCCCAGCATTTT. Protein product: CASSVGTGGYQPQHF.

The genes are TRBV5-1 and TRBJ1-2; no reliable D call. Germline-derived CDR1 and CDR2 are SGHRS and YFSETQ. The CDR3 is made up of 13 amino acids. Trimming pared 3 bases from V and 2 bases from J, leaving 8 bases between. CDR3 nucleotides: TGCGCCAGCAGCTCTGCCTCGAACTATGGCTACACCTTC. Protein sequence: CASSSASNYGYTF.